Each of the 8 T cell receptor beta chains below was sequenced from the same sample in a study of blood T cells in healthy people across ages. Then a second PCR, running about 6 to 11 cycles, was carried out with a sample-barcoded 5' primer and a J-beta primer mix. From the 5' RACE reads, TCRdb called clonotypes with MiXCR, one entry per CDR3 protein. Of 600,000 or so distinct CDR3 sequences listed, 40% to 55% are singletons. Sequencing was performed on blood. These receptors all come from a man older than 75 in good health.

V gene TRBV13 combines with J gene TRBJ2-3; possibly TRBD1 or TRBD2 for D (6 bases each). Per germline, CDR1 PRHDT and CDR2 FYEKMQ (reference sequence). The CDR3 runs 14 residues. V was clipped by 5 bases and J by 5 bases, with 14 bases between them. The CDR3 sequence is CASSVARGGDTQYF. In DNA, the CDR3 is TGTGCCAGCAGCGTAGCCAGGGGAGGAGATACGCAGTATTTT.

This clonotype showed up just a few times. J is TRBJ2-5 and V is TRBV6-6; D is perhaps TRBD2 (5 bases). The CDR3 has 15 residues. Germline lookup yields CDR1 MNHNY and CDR2 SVGAGI (reference sequence). V was shortened by 0 bases and J by 0 bases, with 8 bases between the two germline ends. CDR3 nucleotides: TGTGCCAGCAGTTACTCGCTGGGAGACCAAGAGACCCAGTACTTC. Translating gives CASSYSLGDQETQYF.

The chain employs TRBV7-2 and TRBJ2-5; 7 bases fit TRBD2. With V trimmed by 4 bases and J by 1 base, 6 bases remained unmatched. Germline assignment: CDR1 SGHTA and CDR2 FQGNSA. The CDR3 spans 15 residues. The CDR3: CASSSKRGIQETQYF. For the CDR3, the DNA is TGTGCCAGCAGCTCGAAGCGGGGTATCCAAGAGACCCAGTACTTC.

The V and J genes are TRBV5-1 and TRBJ1-1, with 8 positions matching TRBD1. V was clipped by 5 bases and J by 3 bases; unmatched bases: 6. This CDR3 spans 14 amino acids. Germline V gene data show CDR1 as SGHRS and CDR2 as YFSETQ. The CDR3 loop is CASRMDRADTEAFF. CDR3 bases: TGCGCCAGCAGGATGGACAGGGCTGACACTGAAGCTTTCTTT.

This clonotype turned up a few times. The CDR3 loop is CASREGPGTQYF. The CDR3 bases are TGTGCCAGCAGGGAAGGCCCAGGGACCCAGTACTTC. This sequence joins TRBV6-2 or TRBV6-3 and TRBJ2-5; D gene ambiguous. Between the trimmed V and J ends, which lost 6 bases and 7 bases, there was a span of 12 bases. The germline V gene has CDR1 MNHEY and CDR2 SVGEGT. The CDR3 runs to 12 residues.

The table lists this clonotype with a few counts. The V gene is TRBV29-1, the J gene TRBJ1-1; D gene ambiguous. CDR1 is SQVTM and CDR2 is ANQGSEA in the germline V gene. Trimming shortened V by 3 bases and J by 4 bases, and 9 bases separated the two germline ends. The CDR3 runs 12 residues. CDR3 nucleotide sequence: TGCAGCGTTGAGACCAGAGCCACTGAAGCTTTCTTT. This gives the protein CSVETRATEAFF.

The chain carries TRBV4-1 and TRBJ2-3; D not certain. V was shortened by 3 bases and J by 7 bases, with 5 bases between the two germline ends. Looked up from germline, CDR1 is MGHRA and CDR2 is YSYEKL. The CDR3 spans 11 residues. CDR3 DNA sequence: TGCGCCAGCAGCCACGGATATACGCAGTATTTT. Translated, it gives CASSHGYTQYF.

The gene calls are TRBV7-9 and TRBJ2-7, with 10 bases aligning to TRBD2. The CDR3 spans 15 residues. Germline loops: CDR1 SEHNR, CDR2 FQNEAQ (reference sequence). The J segment lost 5 bases and the V segment lost 1 base, leaving 5 bases of the junction unmatched. The CDR3: CASSLVLAGDDEQYF. The CDR3 nucleotides are TGTGCCAGCAGCTTAGTCCTAGCGGGAGACGACGAGCAGTACTTC.